This T cell receptor (beta chain) was captured by sequencing in a study of T-cell reconstitution after alpha-beta-depleted transplantation in children. The TCRbeta library was prepared with unique molecular identifiers. Each CDR3 protein is one row after TCRdb ran MiXCR on the PCR reads. The data show 490,000 or so distinct CDR3 sequences, under 15% seen once. The material sequenced was PBMCs from the stem cell graft donor, taken from the stem cell graft. The source is a human donor who donated a stem cell graft to a child with combined immunodeficiency.

DNA of the CDR3: TGTGCCACCAGCAGAGATCGTTCGTCAGGGAGCAATCAGCCCCAGCATTTT. Its translation: CATSRDRSSGSNQPQHF. The chain carries TRBV15 and TRBJ1-5; D is possibly TRBD1 (5 bases). The V end lost 0 bases, the J end lost 1 base, and 13 bases lay between the germline ends. This CDR3 spans 17 amino acids. Germline V gene sequence: CDR1 LNHNV, CDR2 YYDKDF (reference sequence).